These 16 T cell receptor beta chains share one sample of origin, sequenced in a study of T cells in Graves' hyperthyroidism and ophthalmopathy. The CDR3 regions of TCR beta were amplified from RNA transcripts. TCR CDR3 underwent first-round RT-PCR with the HTBI primer set. TCRdb ran MiXCR on the multiplex PCR reads and lists one entry per CDR3 protein. The sample records about 290,000 distinct CDR3 sequences, roughly 18% being singletons. Material for sequencing was blood. These receptors originate from a man aged 50 to 59 with Graves' ophthalmopathy.

This clonotype was counted ten times or more. V usage is TRBV18 and J usage is TRBJ1-1, with D uncertain. CDR1 is KGHSH, CDR2 LQKENI, per germline. CDR3 length: 15 amino acids. Between the trimmed V and J ends, which lost 2 bases and 4 bases, there was a span of 14 bases. This chain's CDR3 is CASSPRTTGGTEAFF. In DNA form, the CDR3 reads TGTGCCAGCTCACCAAGGACCACCGGTGGCACTGAAGCTTTCTTT.

This clonotype occurred a few times. V usage is TRBV5-6 and J usage is TRBJ1-5; the D is unclear. Trimming left V 2 bases short and J 4 bases short, with 13 bases between. Germline CDR1 is SGHDT and CDR2 is YYEEEE. The CDR3 has 15 residues. CDR3 protein: CASSFTTGGNQPQHF. For the CDR3, the DNA is TGTGCCAGCAGCTTCACCACGGGAGGGAATCAGCCCCAGCATTTT.

This clonotype was observed a handful of times. J is TRBJ2-7 and V is TRBV12-3 or TRBV12-4, with 9 positions matching TRBD1. The V segment lost 6 bases and the J segment 3 bases; nucleotides outside the gene matches: 9. This CDR3 has 15 amino acids. The CDR3 loop reads CASSQTGGHLYEQYF. Written as DNA, the CDR3 is TGTGCCAGCAGCCAAACAGGGGGCCACCTCTACGAGCAGTACTTC.

This clonotype appeared many times. The rearrangement links TRBV6-2 or TRBV6-3 to TRBJ2-3, with TRBD2 matching 7 bases. With V trimmed by 6 bases and J by 6 bases, 6 bases remained unmatched. Germline CDR1 and CDR2: MNHEY and SVGEGT. The CDR3 has 13 amino acids. The CDR3 nucleotides read TGTGCCAGCAGACTAGCGTCGGCGGATACGCAGTATTTT. It encodes CASRLASADTQYF.

This clonotype was counted a few times. J is TRBJ2-3 and V is TRBV7-2; unclear D gene. V was shortened by 5 bases and J by 5 bases, with 8 bases between the two germline ends. The CDR3 loop spans 12 amino acids. Germline CDR1 and CDR2: SGHTA and FQGNSA. CDR3 in amino acids: CASSHQRDTQYF. DNA for the CDR3: TGTGCCAGCAGCCATCAAAGAGATACGCAGTATTTT.

This clonotype was found many times. The chain is built from TRBV7-3 and TRBJ2-3; a possible D gene is TRBD2 (6 bases). With 2 bases removed from V and 1 base from J, the gap between germline ends came to 10 bases. This CDR3 region has 15 residues. Germline V gene lookup returns CDR1 SGHTA and CDR2 FQGTGA. The CDR3 spells CASSLAGTGTDTQYF. Written as DNA, the CDR3 is TGTGCCAGCAGCTTAGCGGGAACGGGCACAGATACGCAGTATTTT.

There are a few counts of this clonotype. The rearrangement joins TRBV7-2 to TRBJ1-2; no reliable D call. There are 15 residues in the CDR3. Germline CDR1 is SGHTA and CDR2 is FQGNSA. V was shortened by 2 bases and J by 1 base, with 11 bases between the two germline ends. The CDR3 here is CASSLQSGSNYGYTF. CDR3 DNA: TGTGCCAGCAGCTTACAGTCCGGGAGTAACTATGGCTACACCTTC.

This clonotype occurred a few times. The rearrangement links TRBV28 to TRBJ2-1; 8 bases line up with TRBD2. Germline CDR1 and CDR2: MDHEN and SYDVKM. After removal of 5 bases from V and 13 bases from J, the junction contained 7 bases not matched to a gene. The CDR3 extends over 12 amino acids. CDR3 nucleotide sequence: TGTGCCAGCAGTCCACCGGGACTAGTTCAGTTCTTC. This codes for CASSPPGLVQFF.

Ten or more counts support this clonotype. This rearrangement joins TRBV30 to TRBJ1-1, with a possible D match to TRBD1 (6 bases). The V gene's germline CDR1 is GTSNPN and CDR2 SVGIG (reference sequence). Trimming removed 4 bases at V and 11 bases at J, with 11 bases between. This CDR3 comprises 10 residues. In DNA form, the CDR3 reads TGTGCCTGGAAGGCAGGGGTCGCTTTCTTT. This encodes CAWKAGVAFF.

This clonotype was seen many times. The rearrangement links TRBV11-2 to TRBJ1-2; perhaps TRBD1 as D (5 bases). CDR1 is SGHAT and CDR2 is FQNNGV in the germline V gene. V dropped 5 bases and J dropped 7 bases, with 23 bases sitting between them. The CDR3 consists of 16 residues. CDR3 in DNA: TGTGCCAGCAGCATACAACCCGGGACCGTGGGGGGTGGCTACACCTTC. Translating gives CASSIQPGTVGGGYTF. Full variable domain (outside the CDR3, taken from reference TRBV11-2 and TRBJ1-2): EAGVAQSPRYKIIEKRQSVAFWCNPISGHATLYWYQQILGQGPKLLIQFQNNGVVDDSQLPKDRFSAERLKGVDSTLKIQPAKLEDSAVYLCASSIQPGTVGGGYTFGSGTRLTVV.

This clonotype came up a few times. The V and J genes are TRBV30 and TRBJ1-4; D gene ambiguous. The germline CDR1 and CDR2 sequences are GTSNPN and SVGIG (reference sequence). Trimming shortened V by 2 bases and J by 7 bases, and 14 bases separated the two germline ends. The CDR3 is 14 amino acids. CDR3 nucleotide sequence: TGTGCCTGGAGTCGAACTCAAAGGACTGAAAAACTGTTTTTT. Protein product: CAWSRTQRTEKLFF.

The CDR3 nucleotides are TGTGCCACCAGCAGAGGCGGGAGATTGACAGAGGGGTACGAAAAACTGTTTTTT. Amino acid sequence: CATSRGGRLTEGYEKLFF. The chain has TRBV15 and TRBJ1-4; D possibly corresponds to TRBD1 (5 bases). The length of the CDR3 is 18 residues. Per the germline V gene, CDR1 is LNHNV and CDR2 is YYDKDF (reference sequence). V was trimmed by 1 base and J by 8 bases, leaving 23 bases between them.

For this clonotype: With a much larger clone just one base away, this may be a read error. The rearrangement links TRBV5-1 to TRBJ2-1; D is possibly TRBD1 (5 bases). Germline CDR1 reads SGHRS; CDR2 reads YFSETQ. This CDR3 is 14 amino acids long. V dropped 0 bases and J dropped 2 bases, with 6 bases sitting between them. The DNA for the CDR3 is TGCGCCAGCAGCTTGGGACAGACCTACAATGAGCAGTTCTTC. Translated, it gives CASSLGQTYNEQFF.

This clonotype was seen ten or more times. The chain uses TRBV18 and TRBJ2-1; TRBD1 matches at 7 bases. The junction had 3 bases not matched to a gene; V was cut back by 1 base and J by 3 bases. Germline-derived CDR1 and CDR2 are KGHSH and LQKENI. The CDR3 loop spans 15 amino acids. The CDR3 sequence: CASSPQGTVYNEQFF. DNA for the CDR3: TGTGCCAGCTCACCACAAGGGACAGTCTACAATGAGCAGTTCTTC.

The rearrangement uses TRBV13 and TRBJ2-2; TRBD2 aligns across 13 bases. J gave up 5 bases and V 4 bases, and 19 bases lay outside the gene matches. Germline CDR1 PRHDT, CDR2 FYEKMQ (reference sequence). This CDR3 region has 21 residues. CDR3 in DNA: TGTGCCAGCAGCTCGGTTCTCCGGGGATCGGGGACTAGCGGGAAAACCGGGGAGCTGTTTTTT. As protein: CASSSVLRGSGTSGKTGELFF.

This clonotype came up many times. V and J are TRBV24-1 and TRBJ1-2, with D possibly TRBD1 on 6 matching bases. CDR1 and CDR2 (germline): KGHDR, SFDVKD. The CDR3 is made up of 16 amino acids. The V end was cut by 4 bases, the J end by 4 bases, with 18 bases between. The DNA for the CDR3 is TGTGCCACCAGTGACAGCCACAGGGTGTCTGGCTATGGCTACACCTTC. It yields the protein CATSDSHRVSGYGYTF.